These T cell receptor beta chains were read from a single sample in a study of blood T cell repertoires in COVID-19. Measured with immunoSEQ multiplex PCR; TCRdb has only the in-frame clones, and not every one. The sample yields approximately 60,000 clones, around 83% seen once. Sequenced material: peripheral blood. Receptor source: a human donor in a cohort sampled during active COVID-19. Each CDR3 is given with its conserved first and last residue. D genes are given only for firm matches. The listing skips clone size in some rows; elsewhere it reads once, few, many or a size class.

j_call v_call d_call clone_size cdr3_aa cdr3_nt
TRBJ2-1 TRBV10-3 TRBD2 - CAIRTGLAGYNEQFF TGTGCCATCAGGACGGGACTAGCGGGATACAATGAGCAGTTCTTC
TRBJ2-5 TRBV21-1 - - CASSKCKGTGILETQYF TGTGCCAGCAGCAAATGTAAAGGGACAGGGATATTGGAGACCCAGTACTTC
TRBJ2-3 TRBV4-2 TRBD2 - CASSQDSGSTDTQYF TGTGCCAGCAGCCAAGATAGCGGGAGCACAGATACGCAGTATTTT
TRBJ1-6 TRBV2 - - CASSGMTGLGSPLHF TGTGCCAGCAGTGGGATGACAGGTTTGGGTTCACCCCTCCACTTT
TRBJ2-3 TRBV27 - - CASSLTGYNTDTQYF TGTGCCAGCAGTTTAACAGGGTATAACACAGATACGCAGTATTTT
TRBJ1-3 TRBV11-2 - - CASSLGGNGNTIYF TGTGCCAGCAGCCTTGGGGGGAACGGAAACACCATATATTTT
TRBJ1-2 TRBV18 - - CASSPDTLYNGYTF TGTGCCAGCTCACCGGACACCCTTTACAATGGCTACACCTTC
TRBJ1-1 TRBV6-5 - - CASSYSRHTEAFF TGTGCCAGCAGTTACTCGAGGCATACTGAAGCTTTCTTT
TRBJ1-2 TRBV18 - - CASLPTSGHGYTF TGTGCCAGCTTACCTACGTCGGGTCATGGCTACACCTTC
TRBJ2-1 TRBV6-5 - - CASSYRDKNEQFF TGTGCCAGCAGTTACCGAGACAAGAATGAGCAGTTCTTC
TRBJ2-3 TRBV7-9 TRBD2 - CASSLGSGGNTDTQYF TGTGCCAGCAGCTTAGGAAGCGGGGGGAACACAGATACGCAGTATTTT
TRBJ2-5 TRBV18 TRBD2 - CASSPLSGREETQYF TGTGCCAGCTCACCATTGAGCGGGAGGGAGGAGACCCAGTACTTC
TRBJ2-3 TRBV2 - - CASRDGVVADTQYF TGTGCCAGCAGGGATGGAGTGGTCGCAGATACGCAGTATTTT
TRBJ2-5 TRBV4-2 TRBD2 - CASSQGFGGEETQYF TGTGCCAGCAGCCAAGGTTTCGGGGGGGAGGAGACCCAGTACTTC
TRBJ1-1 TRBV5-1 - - CASSSVGPNTEAFF TGCGCCAGCAGCTCGGTGGGCCCGAACACTGAAGCTTTCTTT
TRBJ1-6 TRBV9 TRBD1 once CASSVAGQGERSPLHF TGTGCCAGCAGCGTTGCCGGACAGGGAGAAAGGTCACCCCTCCACTTT
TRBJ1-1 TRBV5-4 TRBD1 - CASSTDRVNTEAFF TGTGCCAGCAGCACCGACAGGGTGAACACTGAAGCTTTCTTT
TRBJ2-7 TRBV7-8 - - CASSFNFPGSSYEQYF TGTGCCAGCAGCTTTAACTTTCCCGGGAGCTCCTACGAGCAGTACTTC
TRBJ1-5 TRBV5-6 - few CASSLRDQPQHF TGTGCCAGCAGCCTCAGGGATCAGCCCCAGCATTTT
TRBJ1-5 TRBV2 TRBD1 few CASSQGGGIQPQHF TGTGCCAGCAGTCAAGGGGGCGGGATCCAGCCCCAGCATTTT
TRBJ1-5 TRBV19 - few CASSIDRYNQPQHF TGTGCCAGTAGTATAGACAGATACAATCAGCCCCAGCATTTT
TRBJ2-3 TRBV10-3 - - CAISESIDTDTQYF TGTGCCATCAGTGAGTCGATAGACACAGATACGCAGTATTTT
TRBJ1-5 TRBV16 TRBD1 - CASSRDREAPQHF TGTGCCAGCAGCCGGGACAGGGAGGCTCCCCAGCATTTT
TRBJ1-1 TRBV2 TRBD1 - CANGQGNTEAFF TGTGCCAACGGACAGGGGAACACTGAAGCTTTCTTT
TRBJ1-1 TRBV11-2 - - CASSSGVNTEAFF TGTGCCAGCAGCAGCGGGGTGAACACTGAAGCTTTCTTT
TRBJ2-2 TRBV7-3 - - CASSLITNTGELFF TGTGCCAGCAGCTTAATAACGAACACCGGGGAGCTGTTTTTT